This T cell receptor beta chain stems from a study of long-term antiretroviral therapy in people with HIV. The study's findings and limits: In the period from about 2004 to 2017, blood was collected, possibly under older ART regimens.

Note on this clone: No antigen is known for it.

At survey level, the immunoSEQ assay was run in its v3.0 version. This table comes from immunoSEQ multiplex PCR, and its TCRdb copy is limited to in-frame clones, with some not included. The table includes over 30,000 clones, approximately 85% detected once. V was cut by 2 bases and J by 4 bases, with 8 bases left in between. This CDR3 spans 13 amino acids. CDR1 is MNHEY and CDR2 is SVGAGI in the germline V gene. This receptor was identified in a woman in her forties or fifties with HIV. The chain recombines TRBV6-5 with TRBJ1-1; a possible D gene is TRBD1 (5 bases). Sequenced material: unsorted PBMCs, taken 3.1 years after starting antiretroviral therapy. The chain's CDR3 is CASSYHRSTEAFF. The CDR3 DNA sequence: TGTGCCAGCAGTTACCACAGGAGCACTGAAGCTTTCTTT.